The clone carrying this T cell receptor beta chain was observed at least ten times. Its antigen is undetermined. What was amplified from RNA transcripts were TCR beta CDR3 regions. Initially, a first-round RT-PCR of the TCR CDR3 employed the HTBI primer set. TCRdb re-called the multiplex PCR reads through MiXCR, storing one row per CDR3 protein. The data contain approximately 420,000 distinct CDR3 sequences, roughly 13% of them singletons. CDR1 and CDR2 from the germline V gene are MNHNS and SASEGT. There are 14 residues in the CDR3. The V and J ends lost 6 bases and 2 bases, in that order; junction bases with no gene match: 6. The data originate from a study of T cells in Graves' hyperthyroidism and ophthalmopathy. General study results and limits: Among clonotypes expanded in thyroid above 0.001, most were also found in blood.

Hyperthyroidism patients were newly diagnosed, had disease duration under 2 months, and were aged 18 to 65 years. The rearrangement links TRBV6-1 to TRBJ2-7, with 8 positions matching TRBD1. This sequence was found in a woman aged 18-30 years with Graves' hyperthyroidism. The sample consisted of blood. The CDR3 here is CASRSGQGAYEQYF. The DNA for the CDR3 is TGTGCCAGCAGGAGTGGACAGGGAGCCTACGAGCAGTACTTC.